The clone carrying this T cell receptor (beta chain) was counted ten times or more. The antigen remains undetermined. The entry originates in a study of neurological immune-mediated disorders. Overall study context: Multiple sclerosis patients numbering approximately 35 comprised approximately 31 relapsing-remitting and 3 secondary progressive patients. Findings and limits, study-wide: Falling below healthy controls, multiple sclerosis showed the least TCR clonal expansion, while HTLV-1-associated myelopathy showed the most. One cluster of related CDR3 sequences contained, by phylogenetic grouping, the repertoires of 18 of 34 multiple sclerosis patients and formed a possible signature.

TCRdb processed the 5' RACE reads anew with MiXCR; each CDR3 protein has one entry. The profile covers tens of thousands of distinct CDR3 sequences, with nearly 3.5% appearing a single time and about 3.5% taken by the ten largest. The CDR3 covers 13 residues. Germline-derived CDR1 and CDR2 are SGHRS and YFSETQ. V gave up 8 bases and J gave up 5 bases; unmatched junction bases: 5. The unsorted libraries had their origin in 2 million PBMCs stored at -80 C. The sequence derives from a man aged 35 to 55 with multiple sclerosis. The sample consisted of PBMCs. This chain uses TRBV5-1 with TRBJ2-5, with 11 bases lining up with TRBD1. The CDR3 sequence: CASGQGARETQYF. In DNA, the CDR3 is TGCGCCAGTGGACAGGGGGCCAGGGAGACCCAGTACTTC.